A single sample is the source of the 20 T cell receptor beta chains below, sequenced in a study of T cells in Graves' hyperthyroidism and ophthalmopathy. RNA transcripts yielded amplified TCR beta CDR3 regions. The HTBI primer set was used in a first-round RT-PCR of the TCR CDR3. TCRdb ran MiXCR on the multiplex PCR reads and lists one entry per CDR3 protein. The sample has 600,000 to 800,000 distinct CDR3 sequences, approximately 36% seen once. Source material: blood. The receptors come from a woman between 40 and 50 years old with Graves' hyperthyroidism.

This CDR3 reads CASNQGQGVQETQYF. The CDR3 region has the DNA TGTGCCAGCAATCAGGGTCAAGGGGTCCAAGAGACCCAGTACTTC. The J gene is TRBJ2-5, the V gene TRBV6-2 or TRBV6-3; maybe TRBD1 (5 bases). Trimming left V 7 bases short and J 1 base short, with 16 bases between. Germline loops: CDR1 MNHEY, CDR2 SVGEGT. The length of the CDR3 is 15 residues.

The rearrangement joins TRBV7-2 to TRBJ2-5, with a tentative D call TRBD2 (6 bases). The germline V and J ends were trimmed by 6 bases and 11 bases, with 31 bases remaining between them. There are 17 residues in the CDR3. Germline assignment: CDR1 SGHTA and CDR2 FQGNSA. This CDR3 reads CASSHWPLGTSTDTQYF. The CDR3 DNA is TGTGCCAGCAGTCACTGGCCCCTAGGAACTAGCACAGATACGCAGTACTTC.

The V gene is TRBV10-3, the J gene TRBJ2-5; D tentatively fits TRBD1 or TRBD2 (6 bases each). CDR1 is ENHRY and CDR2 is SYGVKD in the germline V gene. The V and J ends lost 0 bases and 3 bases respectively, with 11 bases between them. The CDR3 totals 15 residues. In DNA, the CDR3 is TGTGCCATCAGTGAGTCTCGGGGGCCAAAAGAGACCCAGTACTTC. Its protein is CAISESRGPKETQYF.

V and J are TRBV10-3 and TRBJ1-2; possible D gene TRBD1, 5 bases. The V end was cut by 6 bases, the J end by 4 bases, with 15 bases between. The germline V gene has CDR1 ENHRY and CDR2 SYGVKD. CDR3 size: 14 residues. For the CDR3, the DNA is TGTGCCATCAGCGCCGTTCGGGGGGTCTATGGCTACACCTTC. Encoded protein: CAISAVRGVYGYTF.

V gene TRBV4-1 combines with J gene TRBJ1-1, with 9 bases that match TRBD1. The CDR3 is 15 residues long. Germline CDR1 reads MGHRA; CDR2 reads YSYEKL. The V gene end was trimmed by 2 bases and the J gene end by 1 base; junction bases not matched to a gene: 2. The CDR3 loop reads CASSQSTGGNTEAFF. The CDR3 DNA sequence: TGCGCCAGCAGCCAATCGACAGGGGGGAACACTGAAGCTTTCTTT.

J is TRBJ2-2 and V is TRBV19; D remains unclear. The germline V gene encodes CDR1 LNHDA and CDR2 SQIVND (reference sequence). The CDR3 has 14 residues. Trimming took 4 bases from V and 0 from J, leaving 6 bases between them. The CDR3 reads CASSTESNTGELFF. DNA for the CDR3: TGTGCCAGTAGTACAGAGTCGAACACCGGGGAGCTGTTTTTT.

This clonotype appeared a single time. The chain is built from TRBV25-1 and TRBJ1-1; 7 nucleotides align to TRBD1. The CDR3 length is 16 residues. J was trimmed by 5 bases and V by 5 bases; bases with no gene match: 14. Germline-derived CDR1 and CDR2 are MGHDK and SYGVNS. The CDR3 nucleotides read TGTGCCAGCAGTTTTTTAGGAGACAGGGTTCGGACTGAAGCTTTCTTT. As protein: CASSFLGDRVRTEAFF.

This clonotype was detected a few times. V is TRBV12-5 and J is TRBJ2-7; D gene ambiguous. The CDR3 extends over 11 amino acids. V was clipped by 4 bases and J by 12 bases, with 13 bases between them. Germline values: CDR1 LGHNT, CDR2 FRNRAP. The CDR3 coding sequence is TGTGCTAGTGGTTCCCACGGAGTGCGGTACTTC. Translating gives CASGSHGVRYF.

This clonotype was seen only a few times. This chain joins TRBV6-5 and TRBJ1-3; D perhaps matches TRBD1 (6 bases). There are 14 residues in the CDR3. Trimming left V 3 bases short and J 5 bases short, with 11 bases between. The V gene's germline CDR1 is MNHEY and CDR2 SVGAGI. The CDR3 region is CASSYSDRRNTIYF. CDR3 nucleotides: TGTGCCAGCAGTTATTCCGACAGGAGAAACACCATATATTTT.

This clonotype has at least ten counts. The chain couples TRBV7-6 to TRBJ2-7; 11 nucleotides line up with TRBD2. Per germline, CDR1 SGHVS and CDR2 FNYEAQ. V shed 5 bases, J shed 4 bases, and the junction held 7 bases outside the gene matches. The length of the CDR3 is 15 residues. DNA for the CDR3: TGTGCCAGCAGCCCTTCGACTAGCGGGGAATACGAGCAGTACTTC. This sequence encodes CASSPSTSGEYEQYF.

About this clonotype itself: At one end the junction does not follow the germline gene, possibly because of a read error. The rearrangement joins TRBV10-2 to TRBJ2-2; D call uncertain. Germline V CDR1 and CDR2: WSHSY, SAAADI. The length of the CDR3 is 14 residues. In DNA form, the CDR3 reads TGTGCCAGCAGTTACTTTCTAAACACCGGGGAGCTGTTTTTT. Its protein product is CASSYFLNTGELFF.

This clonotype was counted ten times or more. This sequence joins TRBV20-1 and TRBJ2-5, with 7 bases aligning to TRBD2. This CDR3 is built from 13 residues. The V and J ends lost 4 bases and 0 bases, in that order; junction bases with no gene match: 2. The germline gives CDR1 DFQATT, CDR2 SNEGSKA (reference sequence). The CDR3 loop reads CSAILANQETQYF. The CDR3 DNA reads as TGCAGTGCTATACTAGCGAACCAAGAGACCCAGTACTTC.

This clonotype has ten or more counts. This sequence joins TRBV15 and TRBJ1-1; 9 nucleotides match TRBD1. The CDR3 contains 13 residues. The V gene's germline CDR1 is LNHNV and CDR2 YYDKDF (reference sequence). V was pared by 4 bases and J by 4 bases, with 1 base of the junction left unmatched. CDR3 sequence (DNA): TGTGCCACCAGCATGACAGGGGGCACTGAAGCTTTCTTT. Amino acid sequence: CATSMTGGTEAFF.

This clonotype was picked up many times. This sequence joins TRBV29-1 and TRBJ1-1; D perhaps matches TRBD1 (5 bases). Germline CDR1 and CDR2: SQVTM and ANQGSEA. CDR3 length: 12 amino acids. The ends were cut back, 5 bases at V and 4 bases at J, with 11 bases in the middle. CDR3 loop: CSVRPGPTEAFF. The CDR3 DNA is TGCAGCGTTCGCCCGGGACCCACTGAAGCTTTCTTT.

The chain uses TRBV30 and TRBJ1-4; the D gene is possibly TRBD1 (5 bases). Germline CDR1 reads GTSNPN; CDR2 reads SVGIG (reference sequence). The germline V and J ends were trimmed by 2 bases and 7 bases, with 11 bases remaining between them. The CDR3 consists of 13 residues. DNA for the CDR3: TGTGCCTGGAGTCCCCAGGGTGGTGAAAAACTGTTTTTT. Protein: CAWSPQGGEKLFF. The full variable domain, with the rest looked up from reference TRBV30 and TRBJ1-4, is SQTIHQWPATLVQPVGSPLSLECTVEGTSNPNLYWYRQAAGRGLQLLFYSVGIGQISSEVPQNLSASRPQDRQFILSSKKLLLSDSGFYLCAWSPQGGEKLFFGSGTQLSVL.

In its sample, this clonotype was seen many times. V usage is TRBV5-1 and J usage is TRBJ1-1; a possible D gene is TRBD1 (6 bases). The CDR3 totals 13 residues. Trimming pared 5 bases from V and 4 bases from J, leaving 12 bases between. CDR1 is SGHRS and CDR2 is YFSETQ in the germline V gene. The CDR3 DNA reads as TGCGCCAGCAGAAGGGAAGGGGGCACTGAAGCTTTCTTT. This codes for CASRREGGTEAFF.

This clonotype was counted ten times or more. The V and J genes are TRBV7-9 and TRBJ1-3; TRBD1 might be the D (5 bases). The CDR3 has 15 amino acids. V was cut by 5 bases and J by 0 bases, with 11 bases left in between. Germline V gene data show CDR1 as SEHNR and CDR2 as FQNEAQ (reference sequence). CDR3 loop: CASSLKGLSGNTIYF. The CDR3 nucleotides are TGTGCCAGCAGCCTCAAGGGGCTCTCTGGAAACACCATATATTTT.

As concerns this clonotype: One junction end does not reproduce the germline sequence, and a read error may be involved. This chain links TRBV6-5 with TRBJ1-1; a possible D gene is TRBD1 (5 bases). The CDR3 is 13 residues long. Germline V gene lookup returns CDR1 MNHEY and CDR2 SVGAGI. The CDR3: CASSSRGNIEAFF. CDR3 coding DNA: TGTGCCAGCAGTTCTAGGGGAAACATTGAAGCTTTCTTT.

The chain carries TRBV6-5 and TRBJ2-5, with 7 positions matching TRBD1. The CDR3 loop spans 15 amino acids. V was pared by 5 bases and J by 4 bases, with 10 bases of the junction left unmatched. Per germline, CDR1 MNHEY and CDR2 SVGAGI. CDR3 DNA: TGTGCCAGCAGTCAGGGGGACAGAGGGAGAGAGACCCAGTACTTC. Translation gives CASSQGDRGRETQYF.

In regard to this clonotype: A much bigger clone sits one base away, suggesting this may be a read error. J is TRBJ2-7 and V is TRBV7-9; unclear D gene. CDR1 and CDR2 (germline): SEHNR, FQNEAQ (reference sequence). The CDR3 contains 15 residues. Here the CDR3 reads CASSLQVGHNYEHYF. The CDR3 nucleotides are TGTGCCAGCAGCTTGCAGGTCGGTCACAACTACGAGCACTACTTC.